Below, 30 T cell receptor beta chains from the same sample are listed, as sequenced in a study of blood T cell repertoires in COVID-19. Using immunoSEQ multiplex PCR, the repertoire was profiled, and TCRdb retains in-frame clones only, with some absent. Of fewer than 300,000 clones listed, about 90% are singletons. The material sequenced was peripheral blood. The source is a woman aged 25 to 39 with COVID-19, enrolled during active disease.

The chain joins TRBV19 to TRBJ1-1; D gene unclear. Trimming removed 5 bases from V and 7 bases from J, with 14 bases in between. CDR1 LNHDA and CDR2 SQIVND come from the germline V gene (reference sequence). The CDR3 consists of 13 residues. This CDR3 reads CASSSSAAGEAFF. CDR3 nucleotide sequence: TGTGCCAGTAGTTCCTCGGCGGCCGGTGAAGCTTTCTTT.

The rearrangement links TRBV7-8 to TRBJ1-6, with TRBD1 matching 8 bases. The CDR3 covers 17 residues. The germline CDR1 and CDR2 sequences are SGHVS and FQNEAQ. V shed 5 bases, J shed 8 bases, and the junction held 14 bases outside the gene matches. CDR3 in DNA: TGTGCCAGCAGCCCGCGCCCGGGGACAGGCTCCGATTCACCCCTCCACTTT. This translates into CASSPRPGTGSDSPLHF.

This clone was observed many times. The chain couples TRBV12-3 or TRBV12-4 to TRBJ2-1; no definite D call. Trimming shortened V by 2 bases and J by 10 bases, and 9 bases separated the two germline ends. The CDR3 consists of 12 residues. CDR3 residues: CASSLLAREQFF. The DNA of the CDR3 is TGTGCCAGCAGTTTACTTGCCCGGGAGCAGTTCTTC.

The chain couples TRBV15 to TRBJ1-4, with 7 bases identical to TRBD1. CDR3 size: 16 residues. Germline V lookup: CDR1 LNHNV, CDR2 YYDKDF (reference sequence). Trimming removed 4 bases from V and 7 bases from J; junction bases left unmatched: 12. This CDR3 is CATSNSSTGYGEKLFF. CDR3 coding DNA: TGTGCCACCAGCAATAGCTCGACAGGGTACGGTGAAAAACTGTTTTTT.

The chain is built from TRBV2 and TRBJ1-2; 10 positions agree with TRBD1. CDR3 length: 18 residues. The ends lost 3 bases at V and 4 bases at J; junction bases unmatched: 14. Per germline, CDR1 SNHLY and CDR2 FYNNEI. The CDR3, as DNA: TGTGCCAGCAGTGATTGGTGGGGGACAGGGGAGTGGGGCTATGGCTACACCTTC. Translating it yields CASSDWWGTGEWGYGYTF.

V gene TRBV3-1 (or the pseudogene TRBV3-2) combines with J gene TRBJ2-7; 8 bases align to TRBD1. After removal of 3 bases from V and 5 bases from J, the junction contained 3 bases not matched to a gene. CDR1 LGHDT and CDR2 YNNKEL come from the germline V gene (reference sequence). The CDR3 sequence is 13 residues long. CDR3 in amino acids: CASSQAGGDEQYF. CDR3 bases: TGTGCCAGCAGCCAGGCAGGGGGCGACGAGCAGTACTTC.

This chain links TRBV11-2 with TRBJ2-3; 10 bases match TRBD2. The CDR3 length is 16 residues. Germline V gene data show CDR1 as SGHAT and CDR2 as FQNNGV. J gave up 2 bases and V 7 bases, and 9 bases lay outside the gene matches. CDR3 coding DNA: TGTGCCAGCACCCCAGGACTAGCGGTTGTCACAGATACGCAGTATTTT. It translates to CASTPGLAVVTDTQYF.

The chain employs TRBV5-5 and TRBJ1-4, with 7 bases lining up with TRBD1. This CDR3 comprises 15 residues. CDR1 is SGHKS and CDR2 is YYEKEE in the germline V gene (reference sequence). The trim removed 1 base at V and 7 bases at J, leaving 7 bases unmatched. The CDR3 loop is CASSLFQGGGEKLFF. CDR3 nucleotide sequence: TGTGCCAGCAGCTTGTTTCAGGGGGGCGGTGAAAAACTGTTTTTT.

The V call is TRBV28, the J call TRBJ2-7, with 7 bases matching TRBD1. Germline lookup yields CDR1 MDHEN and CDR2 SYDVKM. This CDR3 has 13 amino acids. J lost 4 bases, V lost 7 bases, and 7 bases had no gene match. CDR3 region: CASTGTETYEQYF. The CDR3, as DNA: TGTGCCAGCACCGGGACAGAGACTTACGAGCAGTACTTC.

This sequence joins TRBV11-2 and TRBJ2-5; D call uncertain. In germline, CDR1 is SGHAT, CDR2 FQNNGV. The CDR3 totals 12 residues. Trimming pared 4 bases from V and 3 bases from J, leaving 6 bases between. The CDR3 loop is CASSSYEETQYF. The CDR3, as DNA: TGTGCCAGCAGCTCCTACGAAGAGACCCAGTACTTC.

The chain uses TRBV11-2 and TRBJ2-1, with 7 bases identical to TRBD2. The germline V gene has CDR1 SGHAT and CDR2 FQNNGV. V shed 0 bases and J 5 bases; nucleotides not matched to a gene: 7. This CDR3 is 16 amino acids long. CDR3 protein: CASSLDLGGVHNEQFF. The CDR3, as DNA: TGTGCCAGCAGCTTAGATTTGGGGGGGGTACACAATGAGCAGTTCTTC.

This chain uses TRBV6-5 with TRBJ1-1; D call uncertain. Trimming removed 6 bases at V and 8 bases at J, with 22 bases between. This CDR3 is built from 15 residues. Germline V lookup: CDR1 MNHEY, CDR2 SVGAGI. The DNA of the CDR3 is TGTGCCAGCAGCTGGGTAGGCGAGGGCCGCCTAGAAGCTTTCTTT. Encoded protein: CASSWVGEGRLEAFF.

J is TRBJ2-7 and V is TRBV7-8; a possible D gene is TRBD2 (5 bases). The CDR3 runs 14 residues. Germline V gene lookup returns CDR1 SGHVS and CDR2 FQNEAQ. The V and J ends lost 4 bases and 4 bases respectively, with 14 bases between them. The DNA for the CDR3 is TGTGCCAGCAGCTCCGTCCAGACTAAATACGAGCAGTACTTC. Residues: CASSSVQTKYEQYF.

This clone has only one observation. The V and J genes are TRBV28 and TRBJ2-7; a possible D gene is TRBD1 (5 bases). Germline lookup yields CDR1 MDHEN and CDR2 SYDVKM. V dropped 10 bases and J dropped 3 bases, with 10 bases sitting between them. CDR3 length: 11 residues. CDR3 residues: CAITDSYEQYF. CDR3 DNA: TGTGCCATTACCGACAGCTACGAGCAGTACTTC.

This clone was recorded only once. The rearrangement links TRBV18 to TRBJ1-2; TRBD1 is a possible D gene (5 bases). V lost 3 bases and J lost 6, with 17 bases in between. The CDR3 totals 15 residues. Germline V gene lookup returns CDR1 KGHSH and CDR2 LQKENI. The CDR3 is CASSPPLRADDGYTF. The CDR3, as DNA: TGTGCCAGCTCACCCCCGCTCAGGGCGGATGATGGCTACACCTTC.

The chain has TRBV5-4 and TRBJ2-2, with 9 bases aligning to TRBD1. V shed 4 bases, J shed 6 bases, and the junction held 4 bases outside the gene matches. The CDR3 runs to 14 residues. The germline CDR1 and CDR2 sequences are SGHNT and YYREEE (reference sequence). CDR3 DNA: TGTGCCAGCAGCCGACAGGGGGTGGCCGGGGAGCTGTTTTTT. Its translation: CASSRQGVAGELFF.

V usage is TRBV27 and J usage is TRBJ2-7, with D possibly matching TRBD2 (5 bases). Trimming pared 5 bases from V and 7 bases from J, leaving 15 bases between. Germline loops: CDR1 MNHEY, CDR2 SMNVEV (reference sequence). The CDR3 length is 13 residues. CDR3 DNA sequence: TGTGCCAGCAGTCCCCGGGGTTCGTTAGAGCAGTACTTC. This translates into CASSPRGSLEQYF.

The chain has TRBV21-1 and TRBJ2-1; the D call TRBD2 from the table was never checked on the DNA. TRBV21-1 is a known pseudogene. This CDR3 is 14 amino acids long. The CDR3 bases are TGTGCCAGCAGCAAAAAGGAGACCCCCGATGAGCAGTTCTTC. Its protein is CASSKKETPDEQFF.

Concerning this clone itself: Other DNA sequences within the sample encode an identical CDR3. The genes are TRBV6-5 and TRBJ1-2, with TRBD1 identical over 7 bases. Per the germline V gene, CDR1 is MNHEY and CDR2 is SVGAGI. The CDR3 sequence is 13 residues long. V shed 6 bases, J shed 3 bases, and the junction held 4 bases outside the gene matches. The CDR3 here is CASRVGQYYGYTF. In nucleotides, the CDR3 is TGTGCCAGCAGGGTGGGACAGTACTATGGCTACACCTTC.

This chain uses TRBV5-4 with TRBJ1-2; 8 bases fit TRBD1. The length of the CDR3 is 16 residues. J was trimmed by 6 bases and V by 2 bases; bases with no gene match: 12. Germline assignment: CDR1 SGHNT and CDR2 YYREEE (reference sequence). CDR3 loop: CASSFPDRGDTNGYTF. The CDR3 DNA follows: TGTGCCAGCAGCTTCCCCGACAGGGGCGACACCAATGGCTACACCTTC.

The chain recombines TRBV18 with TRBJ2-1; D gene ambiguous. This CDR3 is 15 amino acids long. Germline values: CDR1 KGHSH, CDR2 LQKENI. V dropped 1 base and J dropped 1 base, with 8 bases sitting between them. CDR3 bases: TGTGCCAGCTCACCACGGGCCGTATCCTACAATGAGCAGTTCTTC. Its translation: CASSPRAVSYNEQFF.

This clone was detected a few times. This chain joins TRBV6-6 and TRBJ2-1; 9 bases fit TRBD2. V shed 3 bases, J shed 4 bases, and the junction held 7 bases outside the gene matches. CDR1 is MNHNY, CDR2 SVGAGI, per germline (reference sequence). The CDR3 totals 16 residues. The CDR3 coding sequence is TGTGCCAGCAGTTATTCCAGCGGGGGGATTTACAATGAGCAGTTCTTC. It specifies CASSYSSGGIYNEQFF.

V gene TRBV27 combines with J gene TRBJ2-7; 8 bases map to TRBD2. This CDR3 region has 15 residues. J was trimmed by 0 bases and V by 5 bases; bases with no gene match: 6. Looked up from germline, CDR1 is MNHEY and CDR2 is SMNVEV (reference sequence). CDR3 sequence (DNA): TGTGCCAGCAGTCACCGGGGGGGGAGCTCCTACGAGCAGTACTTC. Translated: CASSHRGGSSYEQYF.

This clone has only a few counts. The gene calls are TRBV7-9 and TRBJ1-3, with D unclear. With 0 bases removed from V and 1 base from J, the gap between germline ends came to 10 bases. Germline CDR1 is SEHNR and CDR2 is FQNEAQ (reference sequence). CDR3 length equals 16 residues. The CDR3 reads CASSLAVGGSGNTIYF. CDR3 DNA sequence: TGTGCCAGCAGCTTAGCGGTTGGAGGGTCTGGAAACACCATATATTTT.

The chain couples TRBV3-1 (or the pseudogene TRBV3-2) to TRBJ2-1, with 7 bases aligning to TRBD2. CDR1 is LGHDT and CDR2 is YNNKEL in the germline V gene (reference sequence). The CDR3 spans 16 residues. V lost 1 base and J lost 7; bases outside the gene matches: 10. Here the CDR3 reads CASSQGGGRGVNEQFF. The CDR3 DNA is TGTGCCAGCAGCCAAGGTGGAGGGAGGGGTGTGAATGAGCAGTTCTTC.

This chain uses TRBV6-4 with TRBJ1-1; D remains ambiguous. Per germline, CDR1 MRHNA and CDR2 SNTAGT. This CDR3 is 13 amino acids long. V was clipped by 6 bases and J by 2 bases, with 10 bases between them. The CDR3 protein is CASRRNLNTEAFF. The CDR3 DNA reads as TGTGCCAGCAGGAGGAATCTAAACACTGAAGCTTTCTTT.

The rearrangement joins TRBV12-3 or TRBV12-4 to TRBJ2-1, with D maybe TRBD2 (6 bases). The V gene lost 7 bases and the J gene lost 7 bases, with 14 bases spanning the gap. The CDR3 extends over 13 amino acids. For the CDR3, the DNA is TGTGCCAGCACCCAGAGCGGGTGGAATGAGCAGTTCTTC. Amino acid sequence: CASTQSGWNEQFF.

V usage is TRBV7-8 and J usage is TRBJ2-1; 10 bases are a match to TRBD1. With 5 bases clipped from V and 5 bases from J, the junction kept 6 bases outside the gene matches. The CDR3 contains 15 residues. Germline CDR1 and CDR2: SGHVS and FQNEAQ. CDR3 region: CASSASGTGDNEQFF. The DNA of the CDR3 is TGTGCCAGCAGCGCTTCCGGGACAGGGGACAATGAGCAGTTCTTC. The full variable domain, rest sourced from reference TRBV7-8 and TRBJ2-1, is GAGVSQSPRYKVAKRGQDVALRCDPISGHVSLFWYQQALGQGPEFLTYFQNEAQLDKSGLPSDRFFAERPEGSVSTLKIQRTQQEDSAVYLCASSASGTGDNEQFFGPGTRLTVL.

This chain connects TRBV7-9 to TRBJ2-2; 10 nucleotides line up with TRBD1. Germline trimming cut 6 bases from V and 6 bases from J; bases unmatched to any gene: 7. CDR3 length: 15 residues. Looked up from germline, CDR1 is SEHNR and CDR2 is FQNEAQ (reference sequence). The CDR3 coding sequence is TGTGCCAGCAGACGGGACAGGGGTGGCGCCGGGGAGCTGTTTTTT. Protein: CASRRDRGGAGELFF.

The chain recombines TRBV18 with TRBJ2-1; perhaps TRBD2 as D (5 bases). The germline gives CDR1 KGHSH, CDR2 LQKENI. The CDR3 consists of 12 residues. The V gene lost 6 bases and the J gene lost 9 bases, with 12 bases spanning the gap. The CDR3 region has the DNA TGTGCCAGCTCCCCAAGCGGACTTGAGCAGTTCTTC. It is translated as CASSPSGLEQFF.